The 32 T cell receptor beta chains in this list originate from one sample, sequenced in a study of T cell responses to AZD1222 COVID-19 vaccine. Some clones are missing from TCRdb's copy, which holds only in-frame ones; the method was immunoSEQ multiplex PCR. Of just over 60,000 clones listed, 76% are singletons. The material was peripheral blood, obtained on day 0 of AZD1222 vaccination. The source is an adult in good health.

This chain connects TRBV7-9 to TRBJ2-7; no definite D call. V was shortened by 2 bases and J by 2 bases, with 4 bases between the two germline ends. The germline V gene encodes CDR1 SEHNR and CDR2 FQNEAQ (reference sequence). The CDR3 is 12 amino acids. In nucleotides, the CDR3 is TGTGCCAGCAGCTTAAGGACCTACGAGCAGTACTTC. Translated, it gives CASSLRTYEQYF.

The chain recombines TRBV5-1 with TRBJ2-1, with 7 bases aligning to TRBD1. Germline CDR1 reads SGHRS; CDR2 reads YFSETQ. CDR3 length equals 15 residues. V shed 4 bases, J shed 0 bases, and the junction held 4 bases outside the gene matches. The CDR3 region is CASSLQGSSYNEQFF. CDR3 bases: TGCGCCAGCAGCCTACAGGGGAGCTCCTACAATGAGCAGTTCTTC.

The table lists this clone with a count of one. The chain is built from TRBV7-8 and TRBJ1-3, with D possibly TRBD1 on 6 matching bases. The germline V gene has CDR1 SGHVS and CDR2 FQNEAQ. The CDR3 has 16 residues. Trimming left V 5 bases short and J 4 bases short, with 18 bases between. The CDR3 sequence: CASSPPRDRMGNTIYF. CDR3 nucleotides: TGTGCCAGCAGCCCCCCCCGCGACAGGATGGGAAACACCATATATTTT.

The rearrangement uses TRBV14 and TRBJ1-6; D uncertain. The V gene lost 4 bases and the J gene lost 7 bases, with 14 bases spanning the gap. There are 15 residues in the CDR3. Germline lookup yields CDR1 SGHDN and CDR2 FVKESK. This CDR3 is CASSPNHGFNSPLHF. The DNA of the CDR3 is TGTGCCAGCAGCCCAAATCATGGGTTCAATTCACCCCTCCACTTT. Using reference TRBV14 and TRBJ1-6 for the parts outside the CDR3, the full variable domain is EAGVTQFPSHSVIEKGQTVTLRCDPISGHDNLYWYRRVMGKEIKFLLHFVKESKQDESGMPNNRFLAERTGGTYSTLKVQPAELEDSGVYFCASSPNHGFNSPLHFGNGTRLTVT.

The chain is built from TRBV18 and TRBJ2-1; D is possibly TRBD1 (5 bases). V lost 4 bases, J lost 8 bases, and 9 bases lay in between. This CDR3 contains 12 residues. Germline assignment: CDR1 KGHSH and CDR2 LQKENI. CDR3 sequence (DNA): TGTGCCAGCTCACTGACAGCAGATGAGCAGTTCTTC. Amino acid sequence: CASSLTADEQFF.

The chain is built from TRBV4-1 and TRBJ2-3, with TRBD2 identical over 15 bases. This CDR3 spans 17 amino acids. The V gene end was trimmed by 1 base and the J gene end by 4 bases; junction bases not matched to a gene: 3. Germline loops: CDR1 MGHRA, CDR2 YSYEKL. CDR3 loop: CASSQAGLAGGADTQYF. The DNA of the CDR3 is TGCGCCAGCAGCCAAGCCGGACTAGCGGGGGGGGCAGATACGCAGTATTTT.

This chain links TRBV28 with TRBJ1-4; D might be TRBD1 (5 bases). The CDR3 is made up of 13 amino acids. CDR1 and CDR2 from the germline V gene are MDHEN and SYDVKM. Trimming stripped 2 bases from V and 6 bases from J, with 7 bases between. The CDR3 reads CASSLMGDEKLFF. CDR3 bases: TGTGCCAGCAGTTTAATGGGGGATGAAAAACTGTTTTTT.

The chain carries TRBV4-2 and TRBJ2-4; TRBD2 agrees at 8 bases. Germline values: CDR1 LGHNA, CDR2 YNFKEQ. The CDR3 is 16 residues long. V was clipped by 4 bases and J by 7 bases; unmatched bases: 12. The CDR3: CASSPPGGGLANIQYF. The DNA of the CDR3 is TGTGCCAGCAGCCCGCCCGGGGGGGGCCTCGCGAACATTCAGTACTTC.

The chain joins TRBV4-2 to TRBJ2-1, with TRBD2 matching over 8 bases. Germline V gene sequence: CDR1 LGHNA, CDR2 YNFKEQ. V gave up 0 bases and J gave up 5 bases; unmatched junction bases: 6. The CDR3 covers 16 residues. The CDR3 sequence is CASSQEHLAGNNEQFF. Here the CDR3 DNA reads TGTGCCAGCAGCCAAGAACACCTAGCGGGTAACAATGAGCAGTTCTTC.

The genes are TRBV6-1 and TRBJ2-5; TRBD1 matches at 8 bases. The CDR3 extends over 16 amino acids. The germline CDR1 and CDR2 sequences are MNHNS and SASEGT. The ends lost 3 bases at V and 9 bases at J; junction bases unmatched: 15. The CDR3 nucleotides are TGTGCCAGCAGTGACCAATATTCAGGGGGCGAGCGGGCCCAGTACTTC. The encoded protein is CASSDQYSGGERAQYF.

The chain is built from TRBV25-1 and TRBJ1-5; D is possibly TRBD1 (6 bases). Germline V gene sequence: CDR1 MGHDK, CDR2 SYGVNS. The V gene lost 2 bases and the J gene lost 9 bases, with 8 bases spanning the gap. This CDR3 comprises 12 residues. The CDR3 DNA reads TGTGCCAGCAGTGAAGGACAGAGGCCCCAGCATTTT. Translating gives CASSEGQRPQHF.

The chain has TRBV5-1 and TRBJ1-1, with a tentative D call TRBD1 (5 bases). V shed 0 bases and J shed 5 bases, with 14 bases lying between them. This CDR3 comprises 15 residues. The germline gives CDR1 SGHRS, CDR2 YFSETQ. CDR3 DNA sequence: TGCGCCAGCAGCTTGGGGGACCGGCGGGGTACTGAAGCTTTCTTT. Protein sequence: CASSLGDRRGTEAFF.

This clone turned up a few times. This chain connects TRBV6-5 to TRBJ2-7; TRBD2 aligns across 7 bases. The germline gives CDR1 MNHEY, CDR2 SVGAGI. This CDR3 has 15 amino acids. Trimming took 6 bases from V and 0 from J; bases not matched to a gene: 8. CDR3 nucleotides: TGTGCCAGCAGCCCCTTTCCGGGGGGCTCCTACGAGCAGTACTTC. It yields the protein CASSPFPGGSYEQYF.

V gene TRBV4-3 combines with J gene TRBJ1-2; no clear D gene. Trimming took 0 bases from V and 4 from J, leaving 12 bases between them. This CDR3 spans 15 amino acids. Germline CDR1 is LGHNA and CDR2 is YSLEER. As DNA, the CDR3 is TGCGCCAGCAGCCAAGACTCCGCTTCGGGCTATGGCTACACCTTC. As protein: CASSQDSASGYGYTF.

The chain is built from TRBV24-1 and TRBJ1-4; D perhaps matches TRBD1 (6 bases). The CDR3 length is 17 residues. Germline CDR1 and CDR2: KGHDR and SFDVKD. Trimming stripped 6 bases from V and 5 bases from J, with 21 bases between. CDR3: CATSSLVGGKGNEKLFF. The CDR3 bases are TGTGCCACCAGTTCCCTCGTAGGGGGGAAAGGGAATGAAAAACTGTTTTTT.

The V gene is TRBV3-1 (or the pseudogene TRBV3-2), the J gene TRBJ2-5, with D unresolved. Trimming took 4 bases from V and 8 from J, leaving 11 bases between them. Germline assignment: CDR1 LGHDT and CDR2 YNNKEL (reference sequence). The CDR3 contains 12 residues. DNA of the CDR3: TGTGCCAGCAGCCTCCATAGGGCTACCCAGTACTTC. It is translated as CASSLHRATQYF.

This clone was seen only a few times. The genes are TRBV18 and TRBJ2-5, with unresolved D. V was trimmed by 6 bases and J by 3 bases, leaving 11 bases between them. CDR3 size: 13 residues. Germline V gene data show CDR1 as KGHSH and CDR2 as LQKENI. The CDR3 region has the DNA TGTGCCAGCTCGTTAACTCAGAAAGAGACCCAGTACTTC. It is translated as CASSLTQKETQYF. Variable domain in full (rest from reference TRBV18 and TRBJ2-5): NAGVMQNPRHLVRRRGQEARLRCSPMKGHSHVYWYRQLPEEGLKFMVYLQKENIIDESGMPKERFSAEFPKEGPSILRIQQVVRGDSAAYFCASSLTQKETQYFGPGTRLLVL.

J is TRBJ2-2 and V is TRBV7-8; D uncertain. Germline V gene data show CDR1 as SGHVS and CDR2 as FQNEAQ. The CDR3 totals 15 residues. Deletions cut 7 bases from V and 5 bases from J, with 17 bases between. The DNA for the CDR3 is TGTGCCAGCATCTCCGTGGGCCGTGGGACCGGGGAGCTGTTTTTT. As protein: CASISVGRGTGELFF.

This chain joins TRBV7-2 and TRBJ2-2; 7 bases align to TRBD1. J was trimmed by 0 bases and V by 11 bases; bases with no gene match: 6. Germline CDR1 and CDR2: SGHTA and FQGNSA. This CDR3 is 14 amino acids long. CDR3 protein: CAFFRGSNTGELFF. The CDR3 DNA reads as TGTGCCTTCTTCAGGGGGTCGAACACCGGGGAGCTGTTTTTT.

V is TRBV29-1 and J is TRBJ1-5, with unresolved D. V lost 5 bases and J lost 0, with 14 bases in between. The CDR3 totals 15 residues. Germline-derived CDR1 and CDR2 are SQVTM and ANQGSEA. The CDR3 loop is CSVRVAGDSNQPQHF. The DNA of the CDR3 is TGCAGCGTTAGGGTCGCAGGCGATAGCAATCAGCCCCAGCATTTT.

The chain has TRBV5-6 and TRBJ1-1, with TRBD1 as a possible D gene (6 bases). Germline V gene lookup returns CDR1 SGHDT and CDR2 YYEEEE. This CDR3 is 14 amino acids long. V lost 4 bases to trimming and J lost 4 bases, with 14 bases between them. Written as DNA, the CDR3 is TGTGCCAGCAGCCGGCGCGGGGGCAGCACTGAAGCTTTCTTT. Its protein product is CASSRRGGSTEAFF.

The chain recombines TRBV30 with TRBJ1-1; 7 bases are a match to TRBD1. V lost 8 bases, J lost 3 bases, and 3 bases stayed unmatched. This CDR3 spans 11 amino acids. Per the germline V gene, CDR1 is GTSNPN and CDR2 is SVGIG (reference sequence). CDR3 sequence: CALTGYTEAFF. CDR3 DNA: TGTGCCCTGACAGGGTACACTGAAGCTTTCTTT.

The gene calls are TRBV19 and TRBJ1-5; 7 positions agree with TRBD1. The CDR3 spans 16 residues. V trimming: 5 bases; J trimming: 4 bases; junction bases outside the gene matches: 11. Germline lookup yields CDR1 LNHDA and CDR2 SQIVND (reference sequence). The chain's CDR3 is CASSGQEGARNQPQHF. CDR3 DNA: TGTGCCAGTAGTGGCCAGGAGGGGGCACGGAATCAGCCCCAGCATTTT.

This clone came up many times. The V and J genes are TRBV2 and TRBJ2-7, with D tentatively TRBD2 (5 bases). The V end lost 2 bases, the J end lost 4 bases, and 27 bases lay between the germline ends. The CDR3 runs to 19 residues. In germline, CDR1 is SNHLY, CDR2 FYNNEI. In DNA, the CDR3 is TGTGCCAGCAGTGAATCAATGGCACACATCGGGGTAAGGCCTTACGAGCAGTACTTC. As protein: CASSESMAHIGVRPYEQYF.

The chain couples TRBV10-3 to TRBJ1-2; the D is unclear. This CDR3 region has 15 residues. Germline lookup yields CDR1 ENHRY and CDR2 SYGVKD. V was pared by 4 bases and J by 3 bases, with 15 bases between. CDR3 nucleotides: TGTGCCATCAGTGGATTCAGGAGGGTAGACTATGGCTACACCTTC. This encodes CAISGFRRVDYGYTF.

V usage is TRBV4-1 and J usage is TRBJ1-3; no clear D. This CDR3 is built from 15 residues. Germline CDR1 and CDR2: MGHRA and YSYEKL. V lost 0 bases and J lost 3, with 9 bases in between. The CDR3 is CASSQDRGGGNTIYF. CDR3 nucleotides: TGCGCCAGCAGCCAAGATCGGGGAGGTGGAAACACCATATATTTT.

V usage is TRBV19 and J usage is TRBJ2-5, with 10 bases aligning to TRBD1. There are 14 residues in the CDR3. V gave up 3 bases and J gave up 10 bases; unmatched junction bases: 8. Germline loops: CDR1 LNHDA, CDR2 SQIVND (reference sequence). CDR3 nucleotides: TGTGCCAGTAGTATCATTGGGACAGGGGTGGACCAGTACTTC. It yields the protein CASSIIGTGVDQYF.

This chain joins TRBV7-2 and TRBJ2-1; D gene unclear. The V and J ends lost 4 bases and 0 bases respectively, with 13 bases between them. This CDR3 contains 16 residues. Germline CDR1 reads SGHTA; CDR2 reads FQGNSA. The CDR3 sequence: CASSSYNSYSYNEQFF. CDR3 nucleotides: TGTGCCAGCAGCTCATACAACAGCTACTCCTACAATGAGCAGTTCTTC. Full variable domain (remainder filled in from reference TRBV7-2 and TRBJ2-1): GAGVSQSPSNKVTEKGKDVELRCDPISGHTALYWYRQSLGQGLEFLIYFQGNSAPDKSGLPSDRFSAERTGGSVSTLTIQRTQQEDSAVYLCASSSYNSYSYNEQFFGPGTRLTVL.

This clone has a single count. This chain joins TRBV14 and TRBJ2-1; D unclear. Germline CDR1 reads SGHDN; CDR2 reads FVKESK. The CDR3 covers 11 residues. V lost 1 base and J 9 bases, leaving 4 bases between the germline ends. The CDR3 coding sequence is TGTGCCAGCAGCCAAGGTACTGAGCAGTTCTTC. This codes for CASSQGTEQFF.

The chain is built from TRBV27 and TRBJ2-7; the match to TRBD2 covers 9 bases. V trimming: 6 bases; J trimming: 4 bases; junction bases outside the gene matches: 13. The CDR3 is 16 residues long. The germline V gene encodes CDR1 MNHEY and CDR2 SMNVEV (reference sequence). In nucleotides, the CDR3 is TGTGCCAGCAGCTACCTGGGGAGACTAGCGGTTTACGAGCAGTACTTC. Translating it yields CASSYLGRLAVYEQYF.

The V call is TRBV29-1, the J call TRBJ1-5; 7 nucleotides align to TRBD1. Germline loops: CDR1 SQVTM, CDR2 ANQGSEA. Unmatched junction bases numbered 13, after V lost 5 bases and J lost 0 bases. CDR3 length: 17 amino acids. CDR3 sequence (DNA): TGCAGCGTTAGCAGTAGGGGGACAGTTTATAGCAATCAGCCCCAGCATTTT. It is translated as CSVSSRGTVYSNQPQHF. The full variable domain, in which reference TRBV29-1 and TRBJ1-5 provide the parts outside the CDR3, is SAVISQKPSRDICQRGTSLTIQCQVDSQVTMMFWYRQQPGQSLTLIATANQGSEATYESGFVIDKFPISRPNLTFSTLTVSNMSPEDSSIYLCSVSSRGTVYSNQPQHFGDGTRLSIL.

This clone was found a few times. The V gene is TRBV24-1, the J gene TRBJ1-5; 7 bases align to TRBD1. The trim removed 7 bases at V and 4 bases at J, leaving 3 bases unmatched. The CDR3 is made up of 13 amino acids. Germline lookup yields CDR1 KGHDR and CDR2 SFDVKD. The CDR3 protein is CATRQGTNQPQHF. The CDR3 nucleotides are TGTGCCACCAGACAGGGGACAAATCAGCCCCAGCATTTT.